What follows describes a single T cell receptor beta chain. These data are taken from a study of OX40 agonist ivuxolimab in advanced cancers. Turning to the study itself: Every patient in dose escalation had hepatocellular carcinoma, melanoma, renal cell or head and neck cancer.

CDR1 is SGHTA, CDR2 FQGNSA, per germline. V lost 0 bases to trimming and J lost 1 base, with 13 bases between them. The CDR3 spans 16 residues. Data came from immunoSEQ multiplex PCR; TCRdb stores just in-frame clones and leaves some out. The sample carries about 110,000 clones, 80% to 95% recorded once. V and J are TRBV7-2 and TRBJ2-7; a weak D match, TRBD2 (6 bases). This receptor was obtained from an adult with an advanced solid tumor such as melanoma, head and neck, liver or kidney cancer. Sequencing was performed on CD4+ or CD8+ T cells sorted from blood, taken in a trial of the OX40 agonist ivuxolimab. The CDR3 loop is CASSLAISGLSYEQYF. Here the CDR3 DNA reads TGTGCCAGCAGCTTAGCTATCAGCGGGCTGTCCTACGAGCAGTACTTC. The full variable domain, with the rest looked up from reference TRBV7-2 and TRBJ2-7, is GAGVSQSPSNKVTEKGKDVELRCDPISGHTALYWYRQSLGQGLEFLIYFQGNSAPDKSGLPSDRFSAERTGGSVSTLTIQRTQQEDSAVYLCASSLAISGLSYEQYFGPGTRLTVT.